This T cell receptor beta chain was recovered during a study of blood T cell repertoires in COVID-19. Looking at the study overall: COVID-19 samples, acute and convalescent, were from the United States, Italy and Spain. T cells, B-cell-depleted T cells, or PBMCs provided the cDNA or gDNA that served as material.

The repertoire was sequenced with immunoSEQ multiplex PCR; TCRdb's copy has only in-frame clones and lacks some. The repertoire includes 350,000 to 450,000 clones, about 88% of them detected once, and approximately 1.3% sits in the top ten. Participant ages covered roughly 18 to 89 years across 20 to 25 US areas. Categorization into cohorts depended on clinical history that participants reported. This CDR3 contains 17 residues. The germline V and J ends were trimmed by 2 bases and 4 bases, with 17 bases remaining between them. Germline V lookup: CDR1 MDHEN, CDR2 SYDVKM. The sample taken for sequencing was PBMCs or T cells enriched from blood (not recorded which). The sequence was collected from a young woman who had been exposed to COVID-19. This chain joins TRBV28 and TRBJ2-2; the D gene is possibly TRBD2 (5 bases). This CDR3 is CASSLALLFEGTGELFF. CDR3 DNA: TGTGCCAGCAGTTTAGCTCTTTTATTCGAGGGCACCGGGGAGCTGTTTTTT. The entire variable domain, with the rest obtained from reference TRBV28 and TRBJ2-2, is as follows: DVKVTQSSRYLVKRTGEKVFLECVQDMDHENMFWYRQDPGLGLRLIYFSYDVKMKEKGDIPEGYSVSREKKERFSLILESASTNQTSMYLCASSLALLFEGTGELFFGEGSRLTVL.